The following is a T cell receptor (beta chain) sequence with its context. Its antigen is as yet unknown. Ophthalmopathy in the patients scored at least 3 on Clinical Activity Score and at least 4 on NOSPECS grade, lasting under 3 months. This specimen belongs to a study of T cells in Graves' hyperthyroidism and ophthalmopathy. About the research overall: Peripheral blood was taken when the disease was first diagnosed, before any treatment began. Overall study findings and caveats: In blood, most of the thyroid clonotypes expanded above 0.001 were also present. Ophthalmopathy and stable hyperthyroidism were told apart by a 13 V-J model.

TCR beta CDR3 region amplification was performed from RNA transcripts. TCR CDR3 underwent first-round RT-PCR with the HTBI primer set. MiXCR was run by TCRdb on the multiplex PCR reads, yielding one entry per CDR3 protein. The profile shows approximately 530,000 distinct CDR3 sequences, nearly 20% of them singletons. Germline V lookup: CDR1 GTSNPN, CDR2 SVGIG (reference sequence). This CDR3 region has 16 residues. The germline V and J ends were trimmed by 1 base and 1 base, with 16 bases remaining between them. The sequence derives from a middle-aged man with Graves' ophthalmopathy. The V gene is TRBV30, the J gene TRBJ1-1; D is unresolved. Sequencing was carried out using blood. The CDR3 sequence is CAWSEVGLGTNTEAFF. In DNA, the CDR3 is TGTGCCTGGAGTGAGGTGGGTCTGGGTACGAACACTGAAGCTTTCTTT.